This T cell receptor beta chain derives from a study of monozygotic twins with inflammatory bowel disease (dated by TCRdb to between 2017 and 2020). For context, the study as a whole: A total of roughly 28 monozygotic twin pairs were included in the full study, comprising nine German pairs (four IBD-concordant, five IBD-discordant) and 19 IBD-discordant Danish pairs. Each individual had, on average, about 151 000 unique TCRalpha sequences and 181 000 unique TCRbeta sequences available for analysis. Within discordant pairs, disease-associated traits were sought mainly by comparing IBD patients with their genetically identical healthy co-twins. What the authors observed across the whole study: No single strong signal or clonotype linked to IBD turned up in the results, so the idea that one exists was not supported. IBD patients shared fewer clonotypes with other individuals than healthy twins did, most markedly in patients showing signs of disease activity. IBD patients had lower TCRbeta repertoire diversity, measured by the inverse Simpson index, than their healthy co-twins. Distinction between different T cell subtypes could not be achieved in the analysis. Concordant and discordant twins showed no difference in repertoire similarity, possibly because of limited statistical power. Because patients were on differing immunosuppressive treatments, the repertoires may have picked up extra background noise and inter-individual variability.

Library prep was done by 5' RACE. For each TCR library, approximately 4,000 ng of total RNA was used. For each sample, cDNA synthesis was carried out in eight separate reactions using SMARTScribe reverse transcriptase. Unique molecular identifiers containing a 6-nucleotide sample barcode were introduced through template switching during cDNA synthesis. TCRalpha and TCRbeta cDNA was amplified in two nested PCRs of around 15 and 10 cycles, and bead purification was carried out after each PCR. Before amplification, the cDNA was treated with uracil DNA-glycosylase and purified using the QIAquick PCR purification kit. The second PCR added Illumina TruSeq-compatible adapters along with sample-specific barcodes. TapeStation and Qubit were used to check library quality and concentration, and 4.5 to 5 ng of each library was pooled. Pooled libraries were sequenced on an Illumina HiSeq2500 single-index Rapid Run with 2 x 100 bp reads and custom sequencing primers. Per the source publication's procedure: PCR and sequencing errors were corrected by UMI-based consensus assembly using MiGEC version 1.2.6. V(D)J alignment, clonotype assembly and CDR3 extraction were performed with MiXCR version 2.1.1. Gene usage, clonotype sharing and MAIT/NKT TCR abundance were normalised by analysing the top 1000, 10 000 and 20 000 clonotypes per sample. After downsampling to 27 000 UMIs, diversity was calculated as the inverse Simpson index using the vegan R package. Statistical testing used paired Mann-Whitney U tests on the discordant twin pairs and applied Benjamini-Hochberg correction for multiple testing. The reads went through TCRdb reprocessing, and each CDR3 protein sequence gets one entry with no DNA. The V and J calls were determined by TCRdb, not by the authors. This sample's records show about 150,000 distinct CDR3 sequences. The ten largest clonotypes hold roughly 1.2% of the sample.

An approximately 2.5 ml peripheral blood sample was drawn into PAXgene tubes per donor and stored at -80°C. Without T cell sorting, total RNA was isolated from whole blood using the PAXgene blood miRNA kit on an automated QIAcube. Peripheral blood from monozygotic twin pairs who were concordant or discordant for inflammatory bowel disease underwent deep TCRalpha and TCRbeta repertoire profiling using unique molecular barcoding. Smoking habits were recorded for all twin pairs, with individuals classified as current, former or never smokers. Points on this clonotype: The clone's antigen remains unknown.

Sequenced sample: blood. This TCR was sampled from a human donor with ulcerative colitis or Crohn's disease, or a healthy co-twin of an affected twin (not recorded which).

The CDR3 sequence is CASSLAGIPNTEAFF. The V and J genes are TRBV5-1 and TRBJ1-1. As encoded in the germline V gene, CDR1 is SGHRS while CDR2 is YFSETQ. Spanning cysteine to phenylalanine, the CDR3 consists of 15 amino acids. No DNA has been recorded.